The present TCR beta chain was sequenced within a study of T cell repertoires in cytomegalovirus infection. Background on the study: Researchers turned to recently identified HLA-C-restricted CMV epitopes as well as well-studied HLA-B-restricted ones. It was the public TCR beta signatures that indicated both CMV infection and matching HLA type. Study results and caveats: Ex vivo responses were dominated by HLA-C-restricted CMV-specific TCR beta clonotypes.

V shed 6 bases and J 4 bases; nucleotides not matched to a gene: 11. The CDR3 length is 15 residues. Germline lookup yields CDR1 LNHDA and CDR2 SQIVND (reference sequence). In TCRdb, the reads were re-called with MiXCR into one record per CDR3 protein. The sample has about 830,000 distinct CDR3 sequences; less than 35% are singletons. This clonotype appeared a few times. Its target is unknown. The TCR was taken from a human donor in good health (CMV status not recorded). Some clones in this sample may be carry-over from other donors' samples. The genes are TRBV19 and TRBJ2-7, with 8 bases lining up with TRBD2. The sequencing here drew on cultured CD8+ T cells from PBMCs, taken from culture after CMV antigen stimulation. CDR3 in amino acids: CASSYGGGKGYEQYF. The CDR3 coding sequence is TGTGCCAGTAGCTACGGGGGGGGCAAAGGATACGAGCAGTACTTC.